The 7 T cell receptor beta chains below were found in one sample sequenced in a study of response to subunit inactivated influenza vaccine. Using its own MiXCR run on the RT-PCR reads, TCRdb lists one record per CDR3 protein. The sample holds roughly 500,000 distinct CDR3 sequences; approximately 16% are singletons and the top ten take 3% to 3.5%. The material sequenced was CD4+ T cells sorted from PBMCs, taken 23 to 25 months after vaccination. The receptors stem from a man aged 45 to 75 who received an inactivated influenza vaccine.

There are a few counts of this clonotype. The chain has TRBV15 and TRBJ1-2; D is possibly TRBD1 (5 bases). V was cut by 0 bases and J by 6 bases, with 8 bases left in between. This CDR3 region has 13 residues. CDR1 LNHNV and CDR2 YYDKDF come from the germline V gene (reference sequence). The CDR3 DNA is TGTGCCACCAGCAGAGAGACGGGGCATGGCTACACCTTC. Protein product: CATSRETGHGYTF.

This clonotype was seen a few times. J is TRBJ1-2 and V is TRBV5-6; no firm D call. The CDR3 runs 13 residues. Trimming removed 6 bases at V and 0 bases at J, with 9 bases between. Germline V gene lookup returns CDR1 SGHDT and CDR2 YYEEEE. Written as DNA, the CDR3 is TGTGCCAGCACGGACGGTTCTAACTATGGCTACACCTTC. Its protein product is CASTDGSNYGYTF.

This chain uses TRBV20-1 with TRBJ2-7, with TRBD2 identical over 9 bases. Germline lookup yields CDR1 DFQATT and CDR2 SNEGSKA (reference sequence). V lost 1 base to trimming and J lost 2 bases; unmatched junction nucleotides: 3. This CDR3 contains 14 residues. CDR3 DNA: TGCAGTGCTAGAGTTCCTAGCGGGGCCTACGAGCAGTACTTC. Residues: CSARVPSGAYEQYF.

This clonotype has only a few counts. The chain couples TRBV20-1 to TRBJ2-1; TRBD2 matches 7 bases. Germline V lookup: CDR1 DFQATT, CDR2 SNEGSKA (reference sequence). The trim removed 0 bases at V and 0 bases at J, leaving 8 bases unmatched. The CDR3 contains 17 residues. The CDR3 DNA is TGCAGTGCTAGAGATATAGGACTAGTGCACTCCTACAATGAGCAGTTCTTC. Protein sequence: CSARDIGLVHSYNEQFF.

The chain recombines TRBV5-6 with TRBJ1-2, with TRBD1 matching over 7 bases. Germline V gene lookup returns CDR1 SGHDT and CDR2 YYEEEE. Trimming at V came to 4 bases and at J to 3 bases, leaving 6 bases not matched to a gene. This CDR3 is 14 amino acids long. The CDR3 is CASSKDRKHYGYTF. CDR3 DNA sequence: TGTGCCAGCAGCAAGGACAGGAAGCACTATGGCTACACCTTC.

This clonotype was counted only a few times. The chain joins TRBV9 to TRBJ2-2, with 7 positions matching TRBD1. Germline V gene sequence: CDR1 SGDLS, CDR2 YYNGEE. V lost 3 bases to trimming and J lost 4 bases; unmatched junction nucleotides: 3. The CDR3 has 14 amino acids. The DNA of the CDR3 is TGTGCCAGCAGCGACAGGGGAATCACCGGGGAGCTGTTTTTT. Translation: CASSDRGITGELFF.

This chain links TRBV20-1 with TRBJ2-7; 10 nucleotides align to TRBD2. The CDR3 runs to 14 residues. The V and J ends lost 7 bases and 7 bases, in that order; junction bases with no gene match: 13. Germline values: CDR1 DFQATT, CDR2 SNEGSKA (reference sequence). The CDR3 loop reads CSVRGAGGPQEQYF. The CDR3 DNA reads as TGCAGTGTGCGGGGAGCGGGGGGGCCACAAGAGCAGTACTTC.